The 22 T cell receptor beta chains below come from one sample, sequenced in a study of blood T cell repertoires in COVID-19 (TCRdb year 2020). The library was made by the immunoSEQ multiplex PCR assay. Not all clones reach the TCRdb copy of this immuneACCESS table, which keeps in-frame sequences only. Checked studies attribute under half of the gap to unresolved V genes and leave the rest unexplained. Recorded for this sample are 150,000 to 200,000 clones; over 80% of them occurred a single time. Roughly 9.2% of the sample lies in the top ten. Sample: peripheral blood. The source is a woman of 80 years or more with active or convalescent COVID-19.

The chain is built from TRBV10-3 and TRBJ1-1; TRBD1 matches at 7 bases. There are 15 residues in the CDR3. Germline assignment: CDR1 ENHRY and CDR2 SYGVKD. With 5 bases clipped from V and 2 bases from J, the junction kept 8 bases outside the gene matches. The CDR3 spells CAISQVGDSNTEAFF. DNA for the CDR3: TGTGCCATCAGTCAAGTTGGGGACAGCAACACTGAAGCTTTCTTT.

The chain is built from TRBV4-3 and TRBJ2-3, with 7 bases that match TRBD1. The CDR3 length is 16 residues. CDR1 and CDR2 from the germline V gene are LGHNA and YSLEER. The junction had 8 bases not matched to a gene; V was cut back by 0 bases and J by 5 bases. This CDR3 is CASSQDTGRQGDTQYF. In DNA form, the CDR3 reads TGCGCCAGCAGCCAAGATACAGGCCGACAGGGAGATACGCAGTATTTT.

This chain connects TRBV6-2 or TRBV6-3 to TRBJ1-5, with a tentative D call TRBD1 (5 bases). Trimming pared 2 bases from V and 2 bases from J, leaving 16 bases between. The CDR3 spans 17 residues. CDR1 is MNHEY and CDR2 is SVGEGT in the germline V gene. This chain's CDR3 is CASSYKAGNGGNQPQHF. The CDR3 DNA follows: TGTGCCAGCAGTTACAAGGCAGGGAATGGAGGCAATCAGCCCCAGCATTTT.

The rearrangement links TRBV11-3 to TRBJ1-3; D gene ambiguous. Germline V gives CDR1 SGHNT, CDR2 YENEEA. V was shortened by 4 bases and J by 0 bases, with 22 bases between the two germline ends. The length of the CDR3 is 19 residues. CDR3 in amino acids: CASSSTHVEHPSSGNTIYF. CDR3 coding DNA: TGTGCCAGCAGCTCAACACACGTGGAGCACCCCAGCTCTGGAAACACCATATATTTT.

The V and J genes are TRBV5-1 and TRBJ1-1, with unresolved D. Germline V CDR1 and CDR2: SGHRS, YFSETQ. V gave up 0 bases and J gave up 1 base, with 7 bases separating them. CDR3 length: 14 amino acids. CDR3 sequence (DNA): TGCGCCAGCAGCTTGGGGGAGACGAACACTGAAGCTTTCTTT. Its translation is CASSLGETNTEAFF.

CDR3 sequence reads: CARSFPTGLRRVRYEQYF. The DNA for the CDR3 is TGTGCCAGAAGCTTCCCCACAGGGCTACGACGTGTCCGCTACGAGCAGTACTTC. The rearrangement links TRBV7-5 to TRBJ2-7; the tabulated D call, TRBD1, remains unverified against the DNA. TRBV7-5 is a recognized pseudogene. This CDR3 comprises 18 residues.

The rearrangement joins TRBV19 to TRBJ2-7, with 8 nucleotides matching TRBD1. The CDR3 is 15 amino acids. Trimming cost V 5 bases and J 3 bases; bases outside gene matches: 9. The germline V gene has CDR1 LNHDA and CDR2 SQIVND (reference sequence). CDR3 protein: CASSPVGTGGYEQYF. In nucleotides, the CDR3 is TGTGCCAGTAGTCCGGTGGGTACAGGGGGCTACGAGCAGTACTTC. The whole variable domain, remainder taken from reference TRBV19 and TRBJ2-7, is DGGITQSPKYLFRKEGQNVTLSCEQNLNHDAMYWYRQDPGQGLRLIYYSQIVNDFQKGDIAEGYSVSREKKESFPLTVTSAQKNPTAFYLCASSPVGTGGYEQYFGPGTRLTVT.

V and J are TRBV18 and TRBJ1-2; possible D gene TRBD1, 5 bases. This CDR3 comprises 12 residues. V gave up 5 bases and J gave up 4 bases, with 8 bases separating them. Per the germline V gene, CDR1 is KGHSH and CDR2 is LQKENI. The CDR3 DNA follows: TGTGCCAGCTCAGACAGTGGCTATGGCTACACCTTC. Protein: CASSDSGYGYTF.

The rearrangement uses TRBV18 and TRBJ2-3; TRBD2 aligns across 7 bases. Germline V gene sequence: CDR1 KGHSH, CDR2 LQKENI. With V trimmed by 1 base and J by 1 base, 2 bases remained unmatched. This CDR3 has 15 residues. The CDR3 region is CASSPQSGGTDTQYF. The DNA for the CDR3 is TGTGCCAGCTCACCACAGAGCGGGGGCACAGATACGCAGTATTTT.

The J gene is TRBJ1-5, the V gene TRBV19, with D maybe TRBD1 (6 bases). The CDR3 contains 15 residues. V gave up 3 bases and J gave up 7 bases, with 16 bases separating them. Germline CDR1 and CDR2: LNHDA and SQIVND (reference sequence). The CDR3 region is CASSMIWQGKQPQHF. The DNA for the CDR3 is TGTGCCAGTAGTATGATTTGGCAGGGGAAACAGCCCCAGCATTTT.

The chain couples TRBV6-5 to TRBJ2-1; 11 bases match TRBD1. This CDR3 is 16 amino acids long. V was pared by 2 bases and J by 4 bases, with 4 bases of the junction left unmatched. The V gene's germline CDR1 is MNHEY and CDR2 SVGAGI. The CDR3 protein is CASSYRGTGGYNEQFF. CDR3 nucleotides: TGTGCCAGCAGTTACCGTGGGACAGGGGGATACAATGAGCAGTTCTTC.

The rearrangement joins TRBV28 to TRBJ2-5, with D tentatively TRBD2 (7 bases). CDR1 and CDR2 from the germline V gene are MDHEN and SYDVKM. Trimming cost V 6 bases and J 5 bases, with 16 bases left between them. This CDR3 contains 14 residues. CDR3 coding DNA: TGTGCCAGCAGCCCTGTGGGGGGGGCCGAGACCCAGTACTTC. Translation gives CASSPVGGAETQYF.

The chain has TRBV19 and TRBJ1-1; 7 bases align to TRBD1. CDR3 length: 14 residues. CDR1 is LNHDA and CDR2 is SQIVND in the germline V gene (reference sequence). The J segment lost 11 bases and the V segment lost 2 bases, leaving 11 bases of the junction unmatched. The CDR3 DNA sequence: TGTGCCAGTAGTATATCTTTGACAGGGTTCGGTGCTTTCTTT. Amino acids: CASSISLTGFGAFF.

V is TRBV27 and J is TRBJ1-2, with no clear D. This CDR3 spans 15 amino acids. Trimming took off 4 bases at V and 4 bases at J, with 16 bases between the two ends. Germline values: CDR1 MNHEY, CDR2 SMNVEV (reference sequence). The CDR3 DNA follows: TGTGCCAGCAGTTCCTGGGCCGGGGAGGGCTATGGCTACACCTTC. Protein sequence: CASSSWAGEGYGYTF.

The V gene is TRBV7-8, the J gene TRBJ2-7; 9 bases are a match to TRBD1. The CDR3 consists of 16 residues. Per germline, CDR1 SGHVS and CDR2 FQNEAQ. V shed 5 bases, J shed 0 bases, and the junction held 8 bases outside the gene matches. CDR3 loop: CASSRRGTGTSYEQYF. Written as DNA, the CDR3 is TGTGCCAGCAGCAGGAGGGGGACAGGGACCTCCTACGAGCAGTACTTC.

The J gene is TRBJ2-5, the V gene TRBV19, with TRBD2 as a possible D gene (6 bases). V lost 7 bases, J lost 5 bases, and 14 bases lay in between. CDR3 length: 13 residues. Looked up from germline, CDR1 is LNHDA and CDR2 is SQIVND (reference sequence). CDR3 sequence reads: CASKEGSGETQYF. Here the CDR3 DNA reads TGTGCCAGTAAGGAGGGCAGCGGGGAGACCCAGTACTTC.

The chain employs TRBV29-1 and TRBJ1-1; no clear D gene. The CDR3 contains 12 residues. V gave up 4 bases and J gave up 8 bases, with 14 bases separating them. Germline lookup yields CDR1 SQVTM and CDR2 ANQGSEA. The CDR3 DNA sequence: TGCAGCGTTGTGGTGGGCTTTAAGGAAGCTTTCTTT. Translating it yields CSVVVGFKEAFF.

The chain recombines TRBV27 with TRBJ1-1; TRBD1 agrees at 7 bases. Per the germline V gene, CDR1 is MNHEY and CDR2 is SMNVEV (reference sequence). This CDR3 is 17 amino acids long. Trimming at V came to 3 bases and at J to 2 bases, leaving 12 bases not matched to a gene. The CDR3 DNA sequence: TGTGCCAGCAGTTTTCGGGGGACAGCTATAAGAAACACTGAAGCTTTCTTT. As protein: CASSFRGTAIRNTEAFF.

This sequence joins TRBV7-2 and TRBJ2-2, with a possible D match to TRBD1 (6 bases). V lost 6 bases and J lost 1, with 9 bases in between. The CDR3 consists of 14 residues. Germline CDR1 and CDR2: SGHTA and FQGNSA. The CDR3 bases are TGTGCCAGCAGTACAGGGTTGAACACCGGGGAGCTGTTTTTT. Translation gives CASSTGLNTGELFF. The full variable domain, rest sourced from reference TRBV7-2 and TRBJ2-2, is GAGVSQSPSNKVTEKGKDVELRCDPISGHTALYWYRQSLGQGLEFLIYFQGNSAPDKSGLPSDRFSAERTGGSVSTLTIQRTQQEDSAVYLCASSTGLNTGELFFGEGSRLTVL.

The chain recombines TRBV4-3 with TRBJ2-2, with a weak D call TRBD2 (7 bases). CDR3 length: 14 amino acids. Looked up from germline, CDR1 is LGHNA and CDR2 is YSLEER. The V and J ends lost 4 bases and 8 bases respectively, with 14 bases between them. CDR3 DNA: TGCGCCAGCAGCCTCAAAGGGGGGGTAGGGGAGCTGTTTTTT. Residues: CASSLKGGVGELFF.

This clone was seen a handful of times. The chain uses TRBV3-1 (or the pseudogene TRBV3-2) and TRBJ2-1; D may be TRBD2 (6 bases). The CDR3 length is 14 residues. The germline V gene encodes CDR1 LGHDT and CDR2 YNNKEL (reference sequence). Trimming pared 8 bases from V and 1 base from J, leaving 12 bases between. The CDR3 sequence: CASQTRGSYNEQFF. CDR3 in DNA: TGTGCCAGCCAAACCCGGGGGTCCTACAATGAGCAGTTCTTC.

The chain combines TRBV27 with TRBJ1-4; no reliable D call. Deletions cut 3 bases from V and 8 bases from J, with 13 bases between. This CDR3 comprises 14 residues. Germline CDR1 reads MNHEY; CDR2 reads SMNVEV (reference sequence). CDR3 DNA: TGTGCCAGCAGTTTGGCGGGGATCGGGGAAAAACTGTTTTTT. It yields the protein CASSLAGIGEKLFF.